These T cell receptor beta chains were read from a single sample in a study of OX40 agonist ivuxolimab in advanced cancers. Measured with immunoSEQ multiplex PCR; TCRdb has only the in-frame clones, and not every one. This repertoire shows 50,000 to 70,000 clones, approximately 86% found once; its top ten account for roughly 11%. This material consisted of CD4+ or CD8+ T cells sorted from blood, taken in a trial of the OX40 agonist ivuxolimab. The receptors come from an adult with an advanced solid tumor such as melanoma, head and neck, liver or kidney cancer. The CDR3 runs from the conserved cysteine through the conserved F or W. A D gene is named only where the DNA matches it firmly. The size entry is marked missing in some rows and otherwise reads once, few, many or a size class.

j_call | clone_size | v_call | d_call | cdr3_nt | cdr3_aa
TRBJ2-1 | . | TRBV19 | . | TGTGCCAGTAGTATAGTAGGGGGACGGAACAATGAGCAGTTCTTC | CASSIVGGRNNEQFF
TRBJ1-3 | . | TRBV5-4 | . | TGTGCCAGCACCTTGGGGGGGGCCCTCTCTGGAAACACCATATATTTT | CASTLGGALSGNTIYF
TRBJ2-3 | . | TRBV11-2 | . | TGTGCCAGCAGCTTAGGTACCACAGGGACAGATACGCAGTATTTT | CASSLGTTGTDTQYF
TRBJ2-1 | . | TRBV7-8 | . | TGTGCCAGCAGCCCACCAGCAAGAGCCGGGCAGTTCTTC | CASSPPARAGQFF
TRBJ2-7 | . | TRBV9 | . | TGTGCCAGCAGCGTAGGGGGGGACCCCTACGAGCAGTACTTC | CASSVGGDPYEQYF
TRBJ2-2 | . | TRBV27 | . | TGTGCCAGCAGTTCGTCCACCGGGGAGCTGTTTTTT | CASSSSTGELFF
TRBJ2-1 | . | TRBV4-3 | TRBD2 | TGCGCCAGCAGCCAAGATAACGCGGGAGGGCGCGGCAATGAGCAGTTCTTC | CASSQDNAGGRGNEQFF
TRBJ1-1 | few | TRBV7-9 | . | TGTGCCAGCAGCTTCGGTACTTACCTTGAAGTTTTCTTT | CASSFGTYLEVFF
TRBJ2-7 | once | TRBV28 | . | TGTGCCAGCAGTCCTCGGGGGGCCTTCTCCTACGAGCAGTACTTC | CASSPRGAFSYEQYF
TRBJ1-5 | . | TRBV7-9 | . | TGTGCCAGCAGCTTAGATTGGGAAGGCAATCAGCCCCAGCATTTT | CASSLDWEGNQPQHF
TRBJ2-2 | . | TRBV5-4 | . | TGTGCCAGCAGCACGAACACCGGGGAGCTGTTTTTT | CASSTNTGELFF
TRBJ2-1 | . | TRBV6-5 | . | TGTGCCAGCAGTTACTCCGGATTTCTAGGTGAGCAGTTCTTC | CASSYSGFLGEQFF
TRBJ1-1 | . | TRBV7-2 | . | TGTGCCAGCAGCTTAGTTCAGGTCGGGGTACAACTGAACACTGAAGCTTTCTTT | CASSLVQVGVQLNTEAFF
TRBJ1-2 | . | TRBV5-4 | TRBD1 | TGTGCCAGCAGCTTGGACGAAGGGGGCCTCTATGGCTACACCTTC | CASSLDEGGLYGYTF
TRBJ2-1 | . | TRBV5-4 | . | TGTGCCAGCAGCTTGGCACGGGGGGAGCAGTTCTTC | CASSLARGEQFF
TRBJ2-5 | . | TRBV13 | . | TGTGCCAGCAGCTTATCGGACACCCCGCAAGAGACCCAGTACTTC | CASSLSDTPQETQYF
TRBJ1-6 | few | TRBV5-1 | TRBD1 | TGCGCCAGCAGTTCAACCCCGGGACAGGGGCCACCCCTCCACTTT | CASSSTPGQGPPLHF
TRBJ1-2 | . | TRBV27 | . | TGTGCCAGCAAACTGGAGTGGGGGTTCTATGGCTACACCTTC | CASKLEWGFYGYTF
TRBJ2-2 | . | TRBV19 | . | TGTGCCAGTACCCAAACCTGGAAAGACACCGGGGAGCTGTTTTTT | CASTQTWKDTGELFF
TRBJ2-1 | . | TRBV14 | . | TGTGCCAGCAGCCCCATACATTTCAATGAGCAGTTCTTC | CASSPIHFNEQFF
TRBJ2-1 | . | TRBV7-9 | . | TGTGCCAGCAGCTTAAGCCTCGGAATAAATGAGCAGTTCTTC | CASSLSLGINEQFF
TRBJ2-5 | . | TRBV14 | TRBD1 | TGTGCCAGCAGCCAAGGTTGGGACAGGGTGGAAGAGACCCAGTACTTC | CASSQGWDRVEETQYF
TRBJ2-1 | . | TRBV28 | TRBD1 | TGTGCCAGCAGTAACGAAGGGGCGACAGGGTTCGATGAGCAGTTCTTC | CASSNEGATGFDEQFF
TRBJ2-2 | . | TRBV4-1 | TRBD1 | TGCGCCAGCAGCCAATCACCGGGACAGGGAAGCGGGGAGCTGTTTTTT | CASSQSPGQGSGELFF
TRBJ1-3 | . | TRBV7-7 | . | TGTGCCAGCAGCTTAGGTGTGGGGGCTGTCGGAAACACCATATATTTT | CASSLGVGAVGNTIYF
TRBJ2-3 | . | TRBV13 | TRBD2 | TGTGCCAGCAGCACCGGAAAAGAACTAGCGATCACAGATACGCAGTATTTT | CASSTGKELAITDTQYF
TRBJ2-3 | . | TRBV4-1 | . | TGCGCCAGCAGCCAAGAATTGACGGGGACCACACGGGGTACGCAGTATTTT | CASSQELTGTTRGTQYF
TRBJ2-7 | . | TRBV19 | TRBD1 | TGTGCCAGTAGGTCCGGGCCAGGGGGCCTCTACGAGCAGTACTTC | CASRSGPGGLYEQYF
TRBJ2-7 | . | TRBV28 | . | TGTGCCAGCAGTCTCTTTCCGACGGGAACCTACGAGCAGTACTTC | CASSLFPTGTYEQYF
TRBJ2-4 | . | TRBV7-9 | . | TGTGCCAGCAGCATAGGGATCGGGAAAAACATTCAGTACTTC | CASSIGIGKNIQYF
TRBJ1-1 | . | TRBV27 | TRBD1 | TGTGCCAGCAGTTCCGGGACAGACGCTTTCTTT | CASSSGTDAFF
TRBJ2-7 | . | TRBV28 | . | TGTGCCAGCACCGCGGGGTACGAGCAGTACTTC | CASTAGYEQYF
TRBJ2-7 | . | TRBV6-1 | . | TGTGCCAGCAGTGAACATAGCGGCTGGGACTACGAGCAGTACTTC | CASSEHSGWDYEQYF
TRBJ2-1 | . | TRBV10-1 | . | TGCGCCAGCAGTGGGGTTCTCTTGGATGAGCAGTTCTTC | CASSGVLLDEQFF
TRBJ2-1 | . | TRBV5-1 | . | TGCGCCAGCAGCTTCAGCGGGCCCCGGATCTTC | CASSFSGPRIF
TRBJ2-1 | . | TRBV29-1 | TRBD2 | TGCAGTATATTAGGGGGACTAGCGGGAGTTTGGTCCTACAATGAGCAGTTCTTC | CSILGGLAGVWSYNEQFF
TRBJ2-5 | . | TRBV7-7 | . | TGTGCCAGCAGCTTAGGGGGGATGGGAGAGACCCAGTACTTC | CASSLGGMGETQYF
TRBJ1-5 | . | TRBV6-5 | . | TGTGCCAGCAGTTATACCCGGGACGGGTTTTGGCCCCAGCATTTT | CASSYTRDGFWPQHF
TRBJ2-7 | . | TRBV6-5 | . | TGTGCCAGCAGTTACTCTATGGACAGAAGCTCCTACGAGCAGTACTTC | CASSYSMDRSSYEQYF
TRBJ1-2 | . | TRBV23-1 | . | TGCGCCAGCAGTCAATCGAAGGGACCCGAGAACTATGGCTACACCTTC | CASSQSKGPENYGYTF
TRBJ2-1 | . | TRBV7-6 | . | TGTGCCAGCAGCTTTTCGGGCAGCCGAACCTACAATGAGCAGTTCTTC | CASSFSGSRTYNEQFF
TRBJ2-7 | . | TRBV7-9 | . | TGTGCCAGCAGCCCACCCGGTGAGGGGAGGAACGAGCAGTACTTC | CASSPPGEGRNEQYF
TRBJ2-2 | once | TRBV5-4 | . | TGTGCCAGCCATGGGACCAACACCGGGGAGCTGTTTTTT | CASHGTNTGELFF
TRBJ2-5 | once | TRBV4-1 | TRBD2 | TGCGCCAGCAGCCAAGTGGAGACGGGGGGCCAAGAGACCCAGTACTTC | CASSQVETGGQETQYF
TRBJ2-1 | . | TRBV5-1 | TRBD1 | TGCGCCAGCAGCGGGACAGAGGCGGCCTACAATGAGCAGTTCTTC | CASSGTEAAYNEQFF
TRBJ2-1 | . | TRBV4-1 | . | TGCGCCAGCAGCCAGGCTGGACTACCCTACAATGAGCAGTTCTTC | CASSQAGLPYNEQFF
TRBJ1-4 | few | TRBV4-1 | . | TGCGCCAGCAGCCAAGGGGGTAATGAAAAACTGTTTTTT | CASSQGGNEKLFF
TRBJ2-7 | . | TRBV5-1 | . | TGCGCCAGCAGCACGGGCACGCGGCAGTACTTC | CASSTGTRQYF
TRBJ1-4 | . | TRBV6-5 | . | TGTGCCAGCAGTTTGGACCGGGCAACTAATGAAAAACTGTTTTTT | CASSLDRATNEKLFF
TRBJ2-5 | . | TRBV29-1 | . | TGCAGCGTCCTCATACCAAATCAAGAGACCCAGTACTTC | CSVLIPNQETQYF
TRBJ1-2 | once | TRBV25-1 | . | TGTGCCACCGGTGCTCAGGGCGACCCTCTTGGCTACACCTTC | CATGAQGDPLGYTF
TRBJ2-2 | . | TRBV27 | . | TGTGCCAGCAGTTTGGTGAACACCGGGGAGCTGTTTTTT | CASSLVNTGELFF
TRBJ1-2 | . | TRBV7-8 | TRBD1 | TGTGCCAGCAGCTCGACAGGGAACGGCTACACCTTC | CASSSTGNGYTF
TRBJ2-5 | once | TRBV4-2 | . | TGTGCCAGCAGCCAAACTAGCTGGGAGACCCAGTACTTC | CASSQTSWETQYF
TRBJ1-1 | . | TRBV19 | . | TGTGCCAGTAGTATAGGGCCTGAAGCTTTCTTT | CASSIGPEAFF
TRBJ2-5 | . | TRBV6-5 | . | TGTGCCAGCAGCCTAGGGACCTCAGCGACCCAGTACTTC | CASSLGTSATQYF
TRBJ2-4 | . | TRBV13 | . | TGTGCCAGCAGCCAGGGGACTCAGAACATTCAGTACTTC | CASSQGTQNIQYF
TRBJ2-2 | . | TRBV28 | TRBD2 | TGTGCCAGCAGTTCCGGGACTACAGAAGGCGGGGAGCTGTTTTTT | CASSSGTTEGGELFF
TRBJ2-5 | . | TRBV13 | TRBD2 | TGTGCCAGCAGCGCCCGACTAGCGGGGTATGAGACCCAGTACTTC | CASSARLAGYETQYF
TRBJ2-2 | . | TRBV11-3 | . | TGTGCCAGCAGCTCACCGGGGGGCGTCACCGGGGAGCTGTTTTTT | CASSSPGGVTGELFF